This TCR beta chain was profiled in a study of blood T cell repertoires in COVID-19. Sequencing was performed with immunoSEQ multiplex PCR; in TCRdb, only in-frame clones are kept and a portion is missing. The data hold 250,000 or so clones, with roughly 88% observed a single time. The germline V and J ends were trimmed by 1 base and 4 bases, with 13 bases remaining between them. Per the germline V gene, CDR1 is SEHNR and CDR2 is FQNEAQ (reference sequence). CDR3 length: 15 amino acids. Sequences were obtained from peripheral blood. This sequence originates from a woman in her twenties or thirties with active or convalescent COVID-19. The V gene is TRBV7-9, the J gene TRBJ2-5; D gene uncertain. CDR3: CASSLGALTGETQYF. CDR3 coding DNA: TGTGCCAGCAGCTTAGGTGCCCTTACGGGAGAGACCCAGTACTTC.